This T cell receptor beta chain was identified during a study of multiple sclerosis patients with progressive multifocal leukoencephalopathy. Germline V gives CDR1 MNHNS, CDR2 SASEGT. With 6 bases clipped from V and 4 bases from J, the junction kept 5 bases outside the gene matches. The CDR3 runs to 15 residues. As for time point: time of PML onset. All PML patients were female, and all patients had earlier interferon beta. This clone was observed once. The survey-level immunoSEQ assay was used. The method was immunoSEQ multiplex PCR; TCRdb's version includes in-frame clones alone and lacks a portion of them. This sample carries roughly 32,000 clones, roughly 84% of them seen once, and the ten largest clones take less than 3.5%.

The chain has TRBV6-1 and TRBJ2-3, with 12 bases matching TRBD1. Sequences were derived from PBMCs, sampled from a patient treated with natalizumab. The sequence was obtained from a human donor with progressive multifocal leukoencephalopathy. The CDR3 spells CASRTGTGGPDTQYF. The CDR3 region has the DNA TGTGCCAGCAGAACCGGGACAGGGGGCCCAGATACGCAGTATTTT.